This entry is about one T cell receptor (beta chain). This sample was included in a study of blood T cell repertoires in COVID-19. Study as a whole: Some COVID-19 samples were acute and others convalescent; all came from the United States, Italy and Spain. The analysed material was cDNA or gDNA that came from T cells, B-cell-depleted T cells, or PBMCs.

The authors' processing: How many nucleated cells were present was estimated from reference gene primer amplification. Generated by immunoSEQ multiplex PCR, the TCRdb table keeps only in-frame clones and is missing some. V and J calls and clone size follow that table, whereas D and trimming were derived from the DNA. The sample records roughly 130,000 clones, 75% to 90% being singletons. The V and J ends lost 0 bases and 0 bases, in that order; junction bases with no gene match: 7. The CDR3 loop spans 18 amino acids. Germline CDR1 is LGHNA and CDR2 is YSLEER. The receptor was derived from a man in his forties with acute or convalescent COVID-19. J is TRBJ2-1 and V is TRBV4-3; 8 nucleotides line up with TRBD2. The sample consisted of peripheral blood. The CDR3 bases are TGCGCCAGCAGCCAAGAAGGGGTAGCGGGGAGCTCCTACAATGAGCAGTTCTTC. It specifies CASSQEGVAGSSYNEQFF.